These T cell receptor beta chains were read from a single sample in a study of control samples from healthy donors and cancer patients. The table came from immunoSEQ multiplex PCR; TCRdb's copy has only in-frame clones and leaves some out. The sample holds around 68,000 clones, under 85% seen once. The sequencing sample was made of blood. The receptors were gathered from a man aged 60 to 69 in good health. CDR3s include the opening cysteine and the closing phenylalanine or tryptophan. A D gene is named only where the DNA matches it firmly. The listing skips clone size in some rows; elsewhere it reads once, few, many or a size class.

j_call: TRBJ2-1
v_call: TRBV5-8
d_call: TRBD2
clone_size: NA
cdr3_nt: TGTGCCAGCAGCTTATTTAGCGGGAGGAATTACAATGAGCAGTTCTTC
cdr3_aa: CASSLFSGRNYNEQFF

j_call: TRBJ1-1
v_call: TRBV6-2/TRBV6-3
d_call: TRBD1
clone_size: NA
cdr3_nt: TGTGCCAGCAGTGGAAGACAGGGGCTGAACACTGAAGCTTTCTTT
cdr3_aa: CASSGRQGLNTEAFF

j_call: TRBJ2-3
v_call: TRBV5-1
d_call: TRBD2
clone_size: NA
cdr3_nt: TGCGCCAGCAGCTTGTCTAGCGGGGGCACAGATACGCAGTATTTT
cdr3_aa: CASSLSSGGTDTQYF

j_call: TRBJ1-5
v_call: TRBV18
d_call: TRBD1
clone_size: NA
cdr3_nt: TGTGCCAGCTCACCAGGGACAGGGGGCAATCAGCCCCAGCATTTT
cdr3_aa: CASSPGTGGNQPQHF

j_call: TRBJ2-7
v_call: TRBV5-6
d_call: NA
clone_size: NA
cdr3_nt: TGTGCCAGCAGCTCCGGACTTGCTCCGATGTACGAGCAGTACTTC
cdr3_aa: CASSSGLAPMYEQYF

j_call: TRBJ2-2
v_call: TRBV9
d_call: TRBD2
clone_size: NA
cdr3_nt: TGTGCCAGCAGCGTAGGTGGGACTAGCTCCGGGGAGCTGTTTTTT
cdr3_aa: CASSVGGTSSGELFF

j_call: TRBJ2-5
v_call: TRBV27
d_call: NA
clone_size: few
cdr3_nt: TGTGCCAGCAGTTTAATCAGGGGTTCACGGGAGACCCAGTACTTC
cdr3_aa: CASSLIRGSRETQYF

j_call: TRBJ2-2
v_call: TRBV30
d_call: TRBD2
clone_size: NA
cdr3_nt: TGTGCCTCGAGAGCCGGGAGGGCCCGGAACACCGGGGAGCTGTTTTTT
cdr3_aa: CASRAGRARNTGELFF

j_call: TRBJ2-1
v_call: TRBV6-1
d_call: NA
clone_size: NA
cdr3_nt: TGTGCCAGCAGTGAATTCGCGGGCGACAATGAGCAGTTCTTC
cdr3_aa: CASSEFAGDNEQFF

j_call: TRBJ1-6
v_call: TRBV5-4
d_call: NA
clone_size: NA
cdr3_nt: TGTGCCAGCAGCCCCTCGGGCTCCTATAATTCACCCCTCCACTTT
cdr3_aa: CASSPSGSYNSPLHF

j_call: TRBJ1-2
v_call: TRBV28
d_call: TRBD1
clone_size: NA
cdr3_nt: TGTGCCAGCACGTCCGGGACAGGGGCCGCCTATGGCTACACCTTC
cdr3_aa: CASTSGTGAAYGYTF

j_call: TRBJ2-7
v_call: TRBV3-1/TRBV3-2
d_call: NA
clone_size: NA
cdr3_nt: TGTGCCAGCAGAGGATCAGGGGCAGCTATCTACGAGCAGTACTTC
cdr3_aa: CASRGSGAAIYEQYF

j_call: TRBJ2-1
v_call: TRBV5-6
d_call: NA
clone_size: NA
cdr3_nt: TGTGCCAGCAGCACAGGCGGGGCCTACAATGAGCAGTTCTTC
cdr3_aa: CASSTGGAYNEQFF

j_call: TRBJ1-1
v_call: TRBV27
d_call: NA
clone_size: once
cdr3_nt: TGTGCCAGCAGGGGGGGGCGGTTGAACACTGAAGCTTTCTTT
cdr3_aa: CASRGGRLNTEAFF

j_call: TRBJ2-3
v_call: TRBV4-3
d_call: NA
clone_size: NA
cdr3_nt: TGCGCCAGCAGCCAAGTTTGGGGGAGTAGCACAGATACGCAGTATTTT
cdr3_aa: CASSQVWGSSTDTQYF

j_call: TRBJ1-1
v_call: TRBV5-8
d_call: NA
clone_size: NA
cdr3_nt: TGTGCCAGTTTATTTTCAACCTTAAGGACGACTGAAGCTTTCTTT
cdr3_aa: CASLFSTLRTTEAFF

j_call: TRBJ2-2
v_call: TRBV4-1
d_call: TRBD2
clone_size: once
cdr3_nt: TGCGCCAGCAGCCCGCGGGGTAGCGGGAGCACCGGGGAGCTGTTTTTT
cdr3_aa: CASSPRGSGSTGELFF

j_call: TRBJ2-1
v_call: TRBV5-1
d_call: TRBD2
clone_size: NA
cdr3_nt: TGCGCCAGCAGCACCGGGACTAGCGTCAATGAGCAGTTCTTC
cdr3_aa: CASSTGTSVNEQFF

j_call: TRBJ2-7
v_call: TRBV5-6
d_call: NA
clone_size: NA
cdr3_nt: TGTGCCAGCAGCTTGAGAACCTACGAGCAGTACTTC
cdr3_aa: CASSLRTYEQYF

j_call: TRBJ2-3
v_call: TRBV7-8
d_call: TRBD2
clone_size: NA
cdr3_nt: TGTGCCAGCAGCCCGCGGACTAGCGGGAGTGTTGTAGATACGCAGTATTTT
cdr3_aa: CASSPRTSGSVVDTQYF

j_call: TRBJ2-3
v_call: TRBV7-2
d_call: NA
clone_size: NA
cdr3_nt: TGTGCCAGCAGCCCCAGGGGTTTCGCAGATACGCAGTATTTT
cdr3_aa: CASSPRGFADTQYF

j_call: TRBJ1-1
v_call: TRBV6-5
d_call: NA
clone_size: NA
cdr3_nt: TGTGCCAGCAGTTTTGACAGAACCATGAACACTGAAGCTTTCTTT
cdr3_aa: CASSFDRTMNTEAFF

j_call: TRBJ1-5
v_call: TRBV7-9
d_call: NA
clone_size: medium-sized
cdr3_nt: TGTGCCAGCAGTCTTGGGGGGCAGCCCCAGCATTTT
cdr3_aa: CASSLGGQPQHF

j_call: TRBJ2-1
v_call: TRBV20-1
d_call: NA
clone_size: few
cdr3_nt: TGCAGTGCTCCCGCGGGTTATGAGCAGTTCTTC
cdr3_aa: CSAPAGYEQFF

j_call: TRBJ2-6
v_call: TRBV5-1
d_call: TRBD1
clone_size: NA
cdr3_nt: TGCGCCAGCAGCTTACGACAGGGATCTGGGGCCAACGTCCTGACTTTC
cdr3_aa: CASSLRQGSGANVLTF

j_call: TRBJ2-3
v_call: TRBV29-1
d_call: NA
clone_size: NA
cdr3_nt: TGCAGCTGCCGCACAGATACGCAGTATTTT
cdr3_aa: CSCRTDTQYF

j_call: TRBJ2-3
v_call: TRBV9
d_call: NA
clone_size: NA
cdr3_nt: TGTGCCAGCAGCGTATTAAGTCAGGGAAGAGATACGCAGTATTTT
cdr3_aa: CASSVLSQGRDTQYF

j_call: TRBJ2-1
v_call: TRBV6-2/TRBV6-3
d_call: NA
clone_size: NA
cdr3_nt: TGTGCCAGCAGTTACTCGAGAGGGAACAATGAGCAGTTCTTC
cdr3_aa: CASSYSRGNNEQFF

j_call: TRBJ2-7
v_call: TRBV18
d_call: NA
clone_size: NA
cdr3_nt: TGTGCCAGCTCACCGGTTGGGGGATCCGAGCAGTACTTC
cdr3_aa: CASSPVGGSEQYF

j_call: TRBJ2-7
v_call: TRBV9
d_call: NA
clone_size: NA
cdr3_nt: TGTGCCAGCAGCGTAGCCCCAGGGAGCGGCTCCTACGAGCAGTACTTC
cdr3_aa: CASSVAPGSGSYEQYF

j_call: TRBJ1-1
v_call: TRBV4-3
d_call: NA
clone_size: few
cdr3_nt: TGCGCCAGCAGCCAAGATGGACAGACGAACACTGAAGCTTTCTTT
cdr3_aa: CASSQDGQTNTEAFF

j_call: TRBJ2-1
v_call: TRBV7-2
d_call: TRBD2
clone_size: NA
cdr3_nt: TGTGCCAGCAGCTTAATGGGAGGGCGTTTCGATGAGCAGTTCTTC
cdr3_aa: CASSLMGGRFDEQFF

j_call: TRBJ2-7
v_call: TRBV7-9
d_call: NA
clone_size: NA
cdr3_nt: TGTGCCAGCAGCTTAGTCCCAGGGTACGAGCAGTACTTC
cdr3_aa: CASSLVPGYEQYF

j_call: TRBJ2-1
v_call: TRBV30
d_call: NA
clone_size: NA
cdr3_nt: TGTGCCTGGAGTGTTTTCGGACTATCTGACAATGAGCAGTTCTTC
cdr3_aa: CAWSVFGLSDNEQFF

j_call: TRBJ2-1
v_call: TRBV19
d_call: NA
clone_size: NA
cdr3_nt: TGTGCCAGTAGTTCGGGGGGCGATGAGCAGTTCTTC
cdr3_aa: CASSSGGDEQFF

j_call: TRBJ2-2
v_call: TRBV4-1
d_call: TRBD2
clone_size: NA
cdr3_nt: TGCGCCAGCAGCCAAGTACTAGCGGGAGCCGGGGAGCTGTTTTTT
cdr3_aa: CASSQVLAGAGELFF

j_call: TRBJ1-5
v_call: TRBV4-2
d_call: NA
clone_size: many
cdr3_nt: TGTGCCAGCAGCCAAGAAGCGGGGGAGGGACATCAGCCCCAGCATTTT
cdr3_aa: CASSQEAGEGHQPQHF

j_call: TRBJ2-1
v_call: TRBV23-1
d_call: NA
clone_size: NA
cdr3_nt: TGCGCCAGCAGTCAATCGAGGTGGTCAGGGTCCTACAATGAGCAGTTCTTC
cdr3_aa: CASSQSRWSGSYNEQFF

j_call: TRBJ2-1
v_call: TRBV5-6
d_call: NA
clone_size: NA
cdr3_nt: TGTGCCAGCAGCTTGGCCTGGGGCGGCAATGAGCAGTTCTTC
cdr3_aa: CASSLAWGGNEQFF

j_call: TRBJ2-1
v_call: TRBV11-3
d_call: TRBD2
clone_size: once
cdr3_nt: TGTGCCAGCAGCTCACTAGCGGGAGGTGTCAATGAGCAGTTCTTC
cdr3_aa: CASSSLAGGVNEQFF

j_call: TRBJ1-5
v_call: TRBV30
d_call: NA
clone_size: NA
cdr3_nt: TGTGCCTGGAGTGATGTGCTGGGCCCTCAGCCCCAGCATTTT
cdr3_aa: CAWSDVLGPQPQHF

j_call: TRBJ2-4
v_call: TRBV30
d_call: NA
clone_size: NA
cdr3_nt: TGTGCCTGGGAAAAGGGCAACGAAGACATTCAGTACTTC
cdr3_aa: CAWEKGNEDIQYF

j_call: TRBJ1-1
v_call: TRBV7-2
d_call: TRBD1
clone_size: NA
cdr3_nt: TGTGCCAGCAGCTTAGTAGGGGGATACAGGGGGCTGAACACTGAAGCTTTCTTT
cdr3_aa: CASSLVGGYRGLNTEAFF

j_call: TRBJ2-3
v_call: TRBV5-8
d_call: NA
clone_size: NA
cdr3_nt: TGTGCCAGCAGCTTGGTTGTGGGGCTAGGCACAGATACGCAGTATTTT
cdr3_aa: CASSLVVGLGTDTQYF

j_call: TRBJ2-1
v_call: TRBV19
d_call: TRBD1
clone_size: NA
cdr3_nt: TGTGCCAGTAGTATAGTAGGACAGGGATATAATGAGCAGTTCTTC
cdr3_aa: CASSIVGQGYNEQFF

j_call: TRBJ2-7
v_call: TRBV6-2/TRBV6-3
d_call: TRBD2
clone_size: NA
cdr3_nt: TGTGCCAGCAGTTACGGGCTTAGCGGGAGGGCCACTCCCTACGAGCAGTACTTC
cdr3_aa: CASSYGLSGRATPYEQYF

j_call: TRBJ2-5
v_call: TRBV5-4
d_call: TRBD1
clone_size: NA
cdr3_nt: TGTGCCAGCAGCGCCCGGACAGGCTACCAAGAGACCCAGTACTTC
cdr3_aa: CASSARTGYQETQYF

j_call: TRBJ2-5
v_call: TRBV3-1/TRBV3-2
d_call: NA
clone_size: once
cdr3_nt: TGTGCCAGCAGCCAAGATATGGCGGGCCAAGAGACCCAGTACTTC
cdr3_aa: CASSQDMAGQETQYF

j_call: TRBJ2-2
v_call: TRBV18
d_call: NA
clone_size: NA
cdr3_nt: TGTGCCAGCTCACCTCTCCCGGGTACGGGGACCGGGGAGCTGTTTTTT
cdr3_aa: CASSPLPGTGTGELFF

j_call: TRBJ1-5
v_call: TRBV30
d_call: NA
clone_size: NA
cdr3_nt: TGTGCCTGGAGTGGTAAGTTGAATCAGCCCCAGCATTTT
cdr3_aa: CAWSGKLNQPQHF

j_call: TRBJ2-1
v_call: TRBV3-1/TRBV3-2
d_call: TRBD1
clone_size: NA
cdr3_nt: TGTGCCAGCAGCCAAGAGGCGGGACAGGGACGGCTCCCCTACAATGAGCAGTTCTTC
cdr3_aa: CASSQEAGQGRLPYNEQFF

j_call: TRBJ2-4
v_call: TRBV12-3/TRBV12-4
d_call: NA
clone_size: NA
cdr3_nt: TGTGCCAGCAGCTCGGACGGCTCAAACATTCAGTACTTC
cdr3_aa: CASSSDGSNIQYF

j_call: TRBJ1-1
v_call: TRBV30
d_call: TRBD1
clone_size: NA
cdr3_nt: TGTGCCTGGAACCGACAGGGGGCGGTGAACACTGAAGCTTTCTTT
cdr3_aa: CAWNRQGAVNTEAFF